This T cell receptor beta chain was identified during a study of blood T cell repertoires in COVID-19. TCRdb keeps only in-frame clones here, not all; method: immunoSEQ multiplex PCR. The sample includes around 220,000 clones, 70% to 85% seen only once; the top ten take over 6.5%. This CDR3 contains 18 residues. The germline V gene encodes CDR1 SGHNT and CDR2 YYREEE (reference sequence). Germline trimming cut 0 bases from V and 0 bases from J; bases unmatched to any gene: 9. The source is a woman older than 75 with COVID-19, enrolled during active disease. The specimen sequenced was peripheral blood. The J gene is TRBJ2-7, the V gene TRBV5-4; 10 nucleotides match TRBD2. Here the CDR3 DNA reads TGTGCCAGCAGCTTGGCCTTTGGGGCTAGCGGGAGCTCCTACGAGCAGTACTTC. The encoded protein is CASSLAFGASGSSYEQYF.